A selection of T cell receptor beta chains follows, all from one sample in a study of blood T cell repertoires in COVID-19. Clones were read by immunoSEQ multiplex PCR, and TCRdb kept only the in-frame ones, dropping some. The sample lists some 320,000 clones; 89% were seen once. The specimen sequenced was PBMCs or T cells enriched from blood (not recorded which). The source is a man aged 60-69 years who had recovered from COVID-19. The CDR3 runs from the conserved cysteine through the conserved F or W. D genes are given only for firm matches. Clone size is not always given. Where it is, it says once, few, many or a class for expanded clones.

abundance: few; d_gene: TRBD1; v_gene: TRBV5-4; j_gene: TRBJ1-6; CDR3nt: TGTGCCAGCAGCCTAGACAGGGGTAATTCACCCCTCCACTTT; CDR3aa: CASSLDRGNSPLHF
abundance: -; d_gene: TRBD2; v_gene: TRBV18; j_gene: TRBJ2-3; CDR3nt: TGTGCCAGCTCACCGGGACTAGCGGAATCTAGCACAGATACGCAGTATTTT; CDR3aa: CASSPGLAESSTDTQYF
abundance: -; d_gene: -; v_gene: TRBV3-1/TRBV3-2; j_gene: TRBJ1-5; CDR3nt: TGTGCCAGCAGCCCAAGGGAGGCGGGCAATCAGCCCCAGCATTTT; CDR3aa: CASSPREAGNQPQHF
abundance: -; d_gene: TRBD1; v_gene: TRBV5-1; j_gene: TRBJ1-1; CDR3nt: TGCGCCAGCAGCACCTACGGGACAGGGAGCACTGAAGCTTTCTTT; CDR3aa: CASSTYGTGSTEAFF
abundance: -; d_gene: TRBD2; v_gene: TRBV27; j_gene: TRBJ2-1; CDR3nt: TGTGCCAGCAGTTTATACGTGACTAGCGACTACAATGAGCAGTTCTTC; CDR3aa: CASSLYVTSDYNEQFF
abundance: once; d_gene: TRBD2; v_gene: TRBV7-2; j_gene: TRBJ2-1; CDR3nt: TGTGCCAGCAGCTTGAGCGGGAGGGGATACAATGAGCAGTTCTTC; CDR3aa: CASSLSGRGYNEQFF
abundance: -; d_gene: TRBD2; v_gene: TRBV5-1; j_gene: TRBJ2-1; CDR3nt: TGCGCCAGCAGCACCGGGACTAGCGGGAGCTACAATGAGCAGTTCTTC; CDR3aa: CASSTGTSGSYNEQFF
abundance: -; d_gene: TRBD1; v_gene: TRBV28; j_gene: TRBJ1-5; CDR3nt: TGTGCCAGCAGTCCCTCTGGGACAGGGCAATATCAGCCCCAGCATTTT; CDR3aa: CASSPSGTGQYQPQHF
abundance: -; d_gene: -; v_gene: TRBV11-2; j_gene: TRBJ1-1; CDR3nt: TGTGCCAGCAGCTTAGATCCGCAGGCGAGCACTGAAGCTTTCTTT; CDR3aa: CASSLDPQASTEAFF
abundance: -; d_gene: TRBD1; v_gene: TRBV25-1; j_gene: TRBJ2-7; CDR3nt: TGTGCCAGCAGTTTCTCCGGGACAGCTTCCTACGAGCAGTACTTC; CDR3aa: CASSFSGTASYEQYF
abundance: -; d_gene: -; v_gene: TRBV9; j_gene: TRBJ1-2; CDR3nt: TGTGCCAGCAGCCAAGGGGTAGGCTATGGCTACACCTTC; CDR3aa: CASSQGVGYGYTF
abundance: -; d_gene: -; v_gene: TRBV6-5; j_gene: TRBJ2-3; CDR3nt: TGTGCCAGCAGCCGACGGAGCCCAGATACGCAGTATTTT; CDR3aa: CASSRRSPDTQYF
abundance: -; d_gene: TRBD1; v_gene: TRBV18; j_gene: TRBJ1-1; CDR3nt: TGTGCCAGCTCACGACAGGGGGATGATGAAGCTTTCTTT; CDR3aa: CASSRQGDDEAFF
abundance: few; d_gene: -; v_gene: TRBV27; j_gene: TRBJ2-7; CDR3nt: TGTGCCAGCAGGACTTATCACAGGGATTTCTACGAGCAGTACTTC; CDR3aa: CASRTYHRDFYEQYF
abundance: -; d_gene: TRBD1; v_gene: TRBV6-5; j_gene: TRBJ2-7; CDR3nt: TGTGCCAGCAGTCCTCCCGGGACAGCCTACGAGCAGTACTTC; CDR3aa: CASSPPGTAYEQYF
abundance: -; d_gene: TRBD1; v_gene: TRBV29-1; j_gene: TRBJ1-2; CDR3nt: TGCAGCTTCGGGACAGCCTATGGCTACACCTTC; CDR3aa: CSFGTAYGYTF
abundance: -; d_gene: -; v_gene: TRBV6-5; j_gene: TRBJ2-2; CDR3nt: TGTGCCAGCAGTTACTCAAGGAGGGGGCGGTCCGGGGAGCTGTTTTTT; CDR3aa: CASSYSRRGRSGELFF
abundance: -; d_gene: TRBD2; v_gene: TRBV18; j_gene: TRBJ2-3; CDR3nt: TGTGCCAGCTCACCGGGACTAGCGAGCGATACGCAGTATTTT; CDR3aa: CASSPGLASDTQYF
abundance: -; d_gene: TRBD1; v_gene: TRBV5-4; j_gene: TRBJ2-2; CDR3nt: TGTGCCAGCAGCTTTCGGACAGGGGGAACCGGGGAGCTGTTTTTT; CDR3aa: CASSFRTGGTGELFF
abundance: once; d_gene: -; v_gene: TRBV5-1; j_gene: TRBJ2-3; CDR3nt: TGCGCCAGCAGCTTGGTATCCCCAGGGTCAGATACGCAGTATTTT; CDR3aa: CASSLVSPGSDTQYF
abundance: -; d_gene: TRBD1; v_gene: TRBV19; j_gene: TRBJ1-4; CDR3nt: TGTGCCAGTAGTACCCGGACAGGGGATTCAACTAATGAAAAACTGTTTTTT; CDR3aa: CASSTRTGDSTNEKLFF
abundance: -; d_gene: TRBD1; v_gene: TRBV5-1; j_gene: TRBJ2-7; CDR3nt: TGCGCCAGCAGCAGACAGGGGTCTCCACGCCACGAGCAGTACTTC; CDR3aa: CASSRQGSPRHEQYF
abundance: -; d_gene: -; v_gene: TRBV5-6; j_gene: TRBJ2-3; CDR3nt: TGTGCCAGCAGCTTTCCGAGGCCAGATACGCAGTATTTT; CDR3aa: CASSFPRPDTQYF
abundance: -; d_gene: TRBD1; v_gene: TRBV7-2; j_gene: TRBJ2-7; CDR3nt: TGTGCCAGCAGCAAGGGGGGCGGGACAGGTATCTACGAGCAGTACTTC; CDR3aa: CASSKGGGTGIYEQYF
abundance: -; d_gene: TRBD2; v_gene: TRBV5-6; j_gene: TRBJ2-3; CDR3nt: TGTGCCAGCAGCCCCGGACTAGCTTCTAGTTTTGATACGCAGTATTTT; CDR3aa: CASSPGLASSFDTQYF
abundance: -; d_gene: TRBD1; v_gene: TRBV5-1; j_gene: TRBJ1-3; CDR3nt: TGCGCCAGCAGCGATGGGACAGTCTCTGGAAACACCATATATTTT; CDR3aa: CASSDGTVSGNTIYF
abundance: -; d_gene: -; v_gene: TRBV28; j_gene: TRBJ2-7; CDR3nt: TGTGCCAGCAGTTTATTGTCGCGAGGCGAGCAGTACTTC; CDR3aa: CASSLLSRGEQYF
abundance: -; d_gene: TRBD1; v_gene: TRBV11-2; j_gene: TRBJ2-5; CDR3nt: TGTGCCAGCAGCTCCCTCGGACAGGGACAAGAGACCCAGTACTTC; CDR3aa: CASSSLGQGQETQYF
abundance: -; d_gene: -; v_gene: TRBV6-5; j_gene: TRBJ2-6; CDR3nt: TGTGCCAGCAGTTACGAGGGAGCTGGGGCCAACGTCCTGACTTTC; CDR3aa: CASSYEGAGANVLTF
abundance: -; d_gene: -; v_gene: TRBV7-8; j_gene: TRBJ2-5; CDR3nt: TGTGCCAGCAGCCCCCTGAGGGGGAAACAAGAGACCCAGTACTTC; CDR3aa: CASSPLRGKQETQYF
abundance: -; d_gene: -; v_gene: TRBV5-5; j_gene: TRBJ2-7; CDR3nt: TGTGCCAGCAGCCTAACTTCGGACAGACCCTACGAGCAGTACTTC; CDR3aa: CASSLTSDRPYEQYF
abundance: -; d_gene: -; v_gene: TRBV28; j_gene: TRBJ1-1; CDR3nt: TGTGCCACCGGGGAGAACACTGAAGCTTTCTTT; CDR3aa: CATGENTEAFF
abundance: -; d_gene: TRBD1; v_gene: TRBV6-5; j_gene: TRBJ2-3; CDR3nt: TGTGCCAGCAGTTACTCGGGACAGACGCACACAGATACGCAGTATTTT; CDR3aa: CASSYSGQTHTDTQYF
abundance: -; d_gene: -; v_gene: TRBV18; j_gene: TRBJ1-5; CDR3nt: TGTGCCAGCTCACTTGCCCAGGGGCGTAGCAATCAGCCCCAGCATTTT; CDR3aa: CASSLAQGRSNQPQHF
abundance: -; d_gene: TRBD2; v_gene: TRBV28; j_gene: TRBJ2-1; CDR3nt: TGTGCCAGCAGTCTGGGGACTAGCGGATCCTACAATGAGCAGTTCTTC; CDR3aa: CASSLGTSGSYNEQFF
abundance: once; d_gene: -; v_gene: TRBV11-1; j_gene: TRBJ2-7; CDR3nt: TGTGCCAGCAGCTTCGGGACTGCCTTAGGGCAGTACTTC; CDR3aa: CASSFGTALGQYF
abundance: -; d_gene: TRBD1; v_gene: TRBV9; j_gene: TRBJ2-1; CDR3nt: TGTGCCAGCAGCGTAGACAGTGGGACAGGGGACTCCTACAATGAGCAGTTCTTC; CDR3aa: CASSVDSGTGDSYNEQFF
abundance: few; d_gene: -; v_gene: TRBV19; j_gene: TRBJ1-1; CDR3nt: TGTGCCAGTAGTATAGTTGGGGCAGGGGCTCGGAACACTGAAGCTTTCTTT; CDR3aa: CASSIVGAGARNTEAFF
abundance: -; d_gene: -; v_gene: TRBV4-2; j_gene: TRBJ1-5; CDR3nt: TGTGCCAGCAGCCAAGATCTGCTAGGTGGCAATCAGCCCCAGCATTTT; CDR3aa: CASSQDLLGGNQPQHF
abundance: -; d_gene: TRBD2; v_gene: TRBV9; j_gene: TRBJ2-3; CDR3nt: TGTGCCAGCAGCGTAACAGCGGGACTTTCCACAGATACGCAGTATTTT; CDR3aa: CASSVTAGLSTDTQYF
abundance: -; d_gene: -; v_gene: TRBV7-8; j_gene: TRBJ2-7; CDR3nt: TGTGCCAGCAGGGTTGGGGGGTATACCTCCCAGACGATCTACGAGCAGTACTTC; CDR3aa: CASRVGGYTSQTIYEQYF
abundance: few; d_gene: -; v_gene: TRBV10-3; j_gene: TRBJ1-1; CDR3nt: TGTGCCATCAGGGCGGAGGTGAACACTGAAGCTTTCTTT; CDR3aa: CAIRAEVNTEAFF
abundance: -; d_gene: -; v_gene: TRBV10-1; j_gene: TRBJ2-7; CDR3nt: TGCGCCAGCTGGTGGGGCAGGGGTCACGAGCAGTACTTC; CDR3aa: CASWWGRGHEQYF
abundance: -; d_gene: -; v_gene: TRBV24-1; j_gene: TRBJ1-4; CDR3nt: TGTGCCACCAGTGTATCACAGGGAATAACCGAAAGACTGTTTTTT; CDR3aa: CATSVSQGITERLFF
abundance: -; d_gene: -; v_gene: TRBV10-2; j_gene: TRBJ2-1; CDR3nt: TGCGCCAGCAGTGGGACAGACTCCTACAATGAGCAGTTCTTC; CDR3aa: CASSGTDSYNEQFF
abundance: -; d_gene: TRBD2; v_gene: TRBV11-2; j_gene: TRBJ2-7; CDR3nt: TGTGCCAGCAGCTTAGCAGTTCCGGGACTAGCGGACTACGAGCAGTACTTC; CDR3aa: CASSLAVPGLADYEQYF